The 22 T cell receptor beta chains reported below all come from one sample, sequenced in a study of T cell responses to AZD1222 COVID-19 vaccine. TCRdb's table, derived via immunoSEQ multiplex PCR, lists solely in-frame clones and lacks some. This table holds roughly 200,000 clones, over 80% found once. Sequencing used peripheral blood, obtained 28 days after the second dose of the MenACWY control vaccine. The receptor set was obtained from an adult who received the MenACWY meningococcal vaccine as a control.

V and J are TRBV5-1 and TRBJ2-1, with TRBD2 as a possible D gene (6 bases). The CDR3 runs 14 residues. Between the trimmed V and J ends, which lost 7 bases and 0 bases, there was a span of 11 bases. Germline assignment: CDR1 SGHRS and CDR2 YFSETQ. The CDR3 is CASCRDSSYNEQFF. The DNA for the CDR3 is TGCGCCAGCTGCCGGGACTCCTCCTACAATGAGCAGTTCTTC. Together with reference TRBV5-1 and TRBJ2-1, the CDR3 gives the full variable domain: KAGVTQTPRYLIKTRGQQVTLSCSPISGHRSVSWYQQTPGQGLQFLFEYFSETQRNKGNFPGRFSGRQFSNSRSEMNVSTLELGDSALYLCASCRDSSYNEQFFGPGTRLTVL.

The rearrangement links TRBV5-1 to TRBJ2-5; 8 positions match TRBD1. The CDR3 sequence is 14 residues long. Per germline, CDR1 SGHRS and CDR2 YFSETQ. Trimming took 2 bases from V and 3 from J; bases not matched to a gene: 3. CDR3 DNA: TGCGCCAGCAGCTTAGGGACAGGTAAAGAGACCCAGTACTTC. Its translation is CASSLGTGKETQYF.

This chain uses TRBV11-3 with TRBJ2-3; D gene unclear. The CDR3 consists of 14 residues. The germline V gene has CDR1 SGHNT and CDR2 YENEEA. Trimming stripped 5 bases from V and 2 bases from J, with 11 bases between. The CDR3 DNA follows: TGTGCCAGCAGCCTACCGGCCCACACAGATACGCAGTATTTT. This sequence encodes CASSLPAHTDTQYF.

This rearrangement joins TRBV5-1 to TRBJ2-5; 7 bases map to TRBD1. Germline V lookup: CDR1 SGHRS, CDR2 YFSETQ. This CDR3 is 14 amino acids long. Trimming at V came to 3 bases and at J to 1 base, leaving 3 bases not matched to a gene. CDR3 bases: TGCGCCAGCAGCTCTACAGGGGTCCAAGAGACCCAGTACTTC. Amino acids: CASSSTGVQETQYF. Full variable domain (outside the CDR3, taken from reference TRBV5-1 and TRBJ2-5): KAGVTQTPRYLIKTRGQQVTLSCSPISGHRSVSWYQQTPGQGLQFLFEYFSETQRNKGNFPGRFSGRQFSNSRSEMNVSTLELGDSALYLCASSSTGVQETQYFGPGTRLLVL.

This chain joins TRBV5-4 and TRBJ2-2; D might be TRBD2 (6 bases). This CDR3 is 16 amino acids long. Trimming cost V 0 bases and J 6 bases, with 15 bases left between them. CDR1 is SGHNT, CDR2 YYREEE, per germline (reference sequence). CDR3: CASSLVGGGVSGELFF. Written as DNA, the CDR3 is TGTGCCAGCAGCTTGGTAGGAGGAGGGGTGTCCGGGGAGCTGTTTTTT.

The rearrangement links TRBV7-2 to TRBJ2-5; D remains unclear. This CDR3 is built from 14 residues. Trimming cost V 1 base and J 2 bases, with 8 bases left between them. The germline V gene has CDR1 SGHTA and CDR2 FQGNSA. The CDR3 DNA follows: TGTGCCAGCAGCTTAGACTGGAATCAAGAGACCCAGTACTTC. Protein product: CASSLDWNQETQYF. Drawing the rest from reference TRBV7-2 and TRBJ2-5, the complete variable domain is GAGVSQSPSNKVTEKGKDVELRCDPISGHTALYWYRQSLGQGLEFLIYFQGNSAPDKSGLPSDRFSAERTGGSVSTLTIQRTQQEDSAVYLCASSLDWNQETQYFGPGTRLLVL.

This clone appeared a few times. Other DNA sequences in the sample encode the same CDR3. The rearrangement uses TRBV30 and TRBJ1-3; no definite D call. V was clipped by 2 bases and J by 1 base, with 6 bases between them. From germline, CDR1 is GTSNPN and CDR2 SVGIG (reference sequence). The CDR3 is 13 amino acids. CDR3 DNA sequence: TGTGCCTGGAGTCTAGGTTCTGGAAACACCATATATTTT. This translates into CAWSLGSGNTIYF.

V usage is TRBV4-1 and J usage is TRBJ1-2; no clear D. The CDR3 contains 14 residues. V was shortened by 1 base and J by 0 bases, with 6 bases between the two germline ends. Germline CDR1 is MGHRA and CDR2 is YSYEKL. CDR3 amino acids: CASSQVGANYGYTF. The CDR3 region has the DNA TGCGCCAGCAGCCAAGTAGGAGCTAACTATGGCTACACCTTC.

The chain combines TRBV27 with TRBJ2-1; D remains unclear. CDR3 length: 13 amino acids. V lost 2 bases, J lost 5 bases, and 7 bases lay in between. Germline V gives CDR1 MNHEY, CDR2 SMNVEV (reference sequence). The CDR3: CASSLTVNNEQFF. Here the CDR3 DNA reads TGTGCCAGCAGTTTAACGGTGAACAATGAGCAGTTCTTC.

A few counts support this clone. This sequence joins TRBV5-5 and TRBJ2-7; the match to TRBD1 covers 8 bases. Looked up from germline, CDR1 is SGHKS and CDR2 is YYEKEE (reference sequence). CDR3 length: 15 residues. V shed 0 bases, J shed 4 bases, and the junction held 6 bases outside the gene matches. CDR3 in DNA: TGTGCCAGCAGCTTGGGACAGGGGCATCTATACGAGCAGTACTTC. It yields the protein CASSLGQGHLYEQYF.

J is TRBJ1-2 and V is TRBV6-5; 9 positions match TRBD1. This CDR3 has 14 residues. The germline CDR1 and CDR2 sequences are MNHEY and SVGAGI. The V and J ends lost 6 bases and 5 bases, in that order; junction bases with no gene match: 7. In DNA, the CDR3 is TGTGCCAGCAGCTCCGGGACAGGGAAATATGGCTACACCTTC. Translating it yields CASSSGTGKYGYTF.

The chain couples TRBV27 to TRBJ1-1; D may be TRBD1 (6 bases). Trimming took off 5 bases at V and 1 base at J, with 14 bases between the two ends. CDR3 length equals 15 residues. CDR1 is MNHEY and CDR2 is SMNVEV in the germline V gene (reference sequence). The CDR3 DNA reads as TGTGCCAGCAGTCCCTGGGGGGGGCGGAACACTGAAGCTTTCTTT. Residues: CASSPWGGRNTEAFF.

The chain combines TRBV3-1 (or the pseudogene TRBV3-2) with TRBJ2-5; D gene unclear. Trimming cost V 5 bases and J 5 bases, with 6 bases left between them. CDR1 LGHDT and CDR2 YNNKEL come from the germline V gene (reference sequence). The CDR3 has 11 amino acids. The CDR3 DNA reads TGTGCCAGCAGCACCACGGAGACCCAGTACTTC. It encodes CASSTTETQYF.

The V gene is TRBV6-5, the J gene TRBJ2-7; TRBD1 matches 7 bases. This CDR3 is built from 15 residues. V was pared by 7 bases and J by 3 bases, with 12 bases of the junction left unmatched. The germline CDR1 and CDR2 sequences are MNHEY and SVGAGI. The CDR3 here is CASTKQLGQIYEQYF. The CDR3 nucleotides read TGTGCCAGCACCAAACAATTGGGACAGATCTACGAGCAGTACTTC.

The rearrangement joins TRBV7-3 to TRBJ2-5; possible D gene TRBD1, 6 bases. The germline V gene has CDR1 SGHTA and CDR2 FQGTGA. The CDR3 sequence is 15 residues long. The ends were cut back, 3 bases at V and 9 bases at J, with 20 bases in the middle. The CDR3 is CASSFTGTSRDPQYF. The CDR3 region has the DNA TGTGCCAGCAGCTTCACAGGGACCTCAAGAGACCCCCAGTACTTC. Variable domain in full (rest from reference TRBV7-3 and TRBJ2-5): GAGVSQTPSNKVTEKGKYVELRCDPISGHTALYWYRQSLGQGPEFLIYFQGTGAADDSGLPNDRFFAVRPEGSVSTLKIQRTERGDSAVYLCASSFTGTSRDPQYFGPGTRLLVL.

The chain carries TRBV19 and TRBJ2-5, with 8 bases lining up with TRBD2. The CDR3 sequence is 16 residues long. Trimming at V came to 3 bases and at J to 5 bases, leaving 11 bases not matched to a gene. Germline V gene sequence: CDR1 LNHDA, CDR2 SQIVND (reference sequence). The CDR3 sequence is CASSMKRGSLRETQYF. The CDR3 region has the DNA TGTGCCAGTAGTATGAAGCGGGGGTCGCTTAGGGAGACCCAGTACTTC.

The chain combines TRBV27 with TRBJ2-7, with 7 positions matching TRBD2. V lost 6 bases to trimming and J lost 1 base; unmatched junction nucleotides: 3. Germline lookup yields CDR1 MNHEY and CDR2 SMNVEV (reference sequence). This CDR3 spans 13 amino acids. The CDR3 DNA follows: TGTGCCAGCAGGGCGGGGGAATCCTACGAGCAGTACTTC. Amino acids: CASRAGESYEQYF.

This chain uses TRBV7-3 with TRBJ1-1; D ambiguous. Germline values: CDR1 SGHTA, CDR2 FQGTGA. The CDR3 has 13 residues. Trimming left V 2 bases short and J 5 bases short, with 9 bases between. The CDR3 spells CASSLGLTTEAFF. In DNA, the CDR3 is TGTGCCAGCAGCTTAGGATTGACTACTGAAGCTTTCTTT.

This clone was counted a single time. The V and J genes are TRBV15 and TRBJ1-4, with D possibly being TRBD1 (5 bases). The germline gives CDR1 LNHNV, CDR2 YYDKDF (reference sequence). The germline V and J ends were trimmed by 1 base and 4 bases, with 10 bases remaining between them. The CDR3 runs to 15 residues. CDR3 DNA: TGTGCCACCAGCAGAGGACAGAGCATTAATGAAAAACTGTTTTTT. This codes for CATSRGQSINEKLFF.

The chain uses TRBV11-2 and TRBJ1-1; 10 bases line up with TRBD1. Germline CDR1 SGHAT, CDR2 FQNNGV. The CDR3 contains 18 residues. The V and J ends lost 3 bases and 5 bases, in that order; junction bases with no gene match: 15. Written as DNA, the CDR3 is TGTGCCAGCAGCTTCGCCGCAAGGGACAGGGGCCCGGGGACTGAAGCTTTCTTT. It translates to CASSFAARDRGPGTEAFF.

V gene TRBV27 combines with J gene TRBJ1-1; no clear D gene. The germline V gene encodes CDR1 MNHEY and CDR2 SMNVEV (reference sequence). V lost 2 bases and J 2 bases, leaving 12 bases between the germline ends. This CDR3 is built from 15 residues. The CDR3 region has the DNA TGTGCCAGCAGTTTAAGAGGGATTGTAAACACTGAAGCTTTCTTT. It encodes CASSLRGIVNTEAFF.

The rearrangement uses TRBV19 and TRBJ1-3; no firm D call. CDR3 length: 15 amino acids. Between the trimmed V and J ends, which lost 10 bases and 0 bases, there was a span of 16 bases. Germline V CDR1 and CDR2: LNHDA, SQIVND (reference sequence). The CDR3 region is CATTTRRSSGNTIYF. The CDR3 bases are TGTGCCACTACTACCAGGCGGTCCTCTGGAAACACCATATATTTT.